The next 2 T cell receptor beta chains were all read from a single sample in a study of EBV T-cell therapy then PD-1 blockade in nasopharyngeal carcinoma (dated by TCRdb to 2020 to 2022). The antigens these receptors bind are not known. The library came from the immunoSEQ multiplex PCR assay. This is the immuneACCESS table as TCRdb keeps it, with only in-frame sequences that have V and J called. A part of the clones is gone; compared with another copy, unresolved V genes explain less than half, and the rest is unexplained. The sample table records about 14,000 clones; around 84% of these occur just once. The ten largest account for around 30% of the sample. Read against the paper, the sample's treatment or condition label means: AdE1-LMPpoly-expanded autologous EBV-specific T-cell therapy followed by anti-PD-1 nivolumab. The material sequenced was CD8+ T cells from blood, taken at roughly day 99 from a patient whose treatment included autologous EBV-specific T cells and nivolumab. These receptors all come from a man aged 35-49 years with nasopharyngeal carcinoma.

By frequency in the sample, this clone is medium-sized. V gene TRBV6-6 combines with J gene TRBJ2-7; 9 bases match TRBD1. The CDR3 extends over 15 amino acids. Germline V CDR1 and CDR2: MNHNY, SVGAGI (reference sequence). The V gene end was trimmed by 6 bases and the J gene end by 2 bases; junction bases not matched to a gene: 8. The CDR3 loop is CASSTDRGEPYEQYF. CDR3 in DNA: TGTGCCAGCAGCACCGACAGGGGGGAACCCTACGAGCAGTACTTC.

This chain uses TRBV27 with TRBJ1-4; tentative D call: TRBD1 (5 bases). The CDR3 length is 14 residues. Deletions cut 4 bases from V and 2 bases from J, with 8 bases between. Per germline, CDR1 MNHEY and CDR2 SMNVEV (reference sequence). The CDR3 nucleotides read TGTGCCAGCAGTTATCGACAGACTAATGAAAAACTGTTTTTT. Translation gives CASSYRQTNEKLFF.